The 21 T cell receptor beta chains presented below share a single source sample, sequenced in a study of blood T cell repertoires in COVID-19. Assay: immunoSEQ multiplex PCR; the TCRdb copy retains only in-frame clones and omits some. The sample shows about 210,000 clones, roughly 85% of them seen only once. The source material was peripheral blood. These receptor sequences come from a man in his fifties with COVID-19, enrolled during active disease.

This clone has a single count. The chain joins TRBV3-1 (or the pseudogene TRBV3-2) to TRBJ1-2; D might be TRBD1 (5 bases). From germline, CDR1 is LGHDT and CDR2 YNNKEL (reference sequence). The CDR3 contains 14 residues. Deletions cut 3 bases from V and 4 bases from J, with 12 bases between. Written as DNA, the CDR3 is TGTGCCAGCAGCCACTCTGGGAGGGGCTATGGCTACACCTTC. Translated: CASSHSGRGYGYTF.

This sequence joins TRBV3-1 (or the pseudogene TRBV3-2) and TRBJ2-7; D unresolved. Germline V gene sequence: CDR1 LGHDT, CDR2 YNNKEL (reference sequence). Between the trimmed V and J ends, which lost 1 base and 3 bases, there was a span of 10 bases. The CDR3 extends over 14 amino acids. CDR3 residues: CASSQGDSHYEQYF. CDR3 DNA: TGTGCCAGCAGCCAAGGTGACTCGCACTACGAGCAGTACTTC.

The V gene is TRBV5-4, the J gene TRBJ2-7; 10 bases are shared with TRBD1. V lost 3 bases to trimming and J lost 5 bases; unmatched junction nucleotides: 5. The CDR3 is made up of 14 amino acids. From germline, CDR1 is SGHNT and CDR2 YYREEE (reference sequence). As DNA, the CDR3 is TGTGCCAGCAGCTCCTCCGGGACAGGGGACGAGCAGTACTTC. Translated: CASSSSGTGDEQYF.

This sequence joins TRBV30 and TRBJ1-4; the match to TRBD1 covers 8 bases. Unmatched junction bases numbered 12, after V lost 4 bases and J lost 8 bases. Germline V gene data show CDR1 as GTSNPN and CDR2 as SVGIG (reference sequence). This CDR3 comprises 15 residues. In DNA form, the CDR3 reads TGTGCCTGGACCCTAGGGGGGACAGGAGCGGAAAAACTGTTTTTT. Residues: CAWTLGGTGAEKLFF. The full variable domain, its missing parts supplied by reference TRBV30 and TRBJ1-4, is SQTIHQWPATLVQPVGSPLSLECTVEGTSNPNLYWYRQAAGRGLQLLFYSVGIGQISSEVPQNLSASRPQDRQFILSSKKLLLSDSGFYLCAWTLGGTGAEKLFFGSGTQLSVL.

The chain links TRBV29-1 to TRBJ1-1; maybe TRBD1 (5 bases). Germline CDR1 reads SQVTM; CDR2 reads ANQGSEA. The CDR3 sequence is 12 residues long. The V and J ends lost 6 bases and 2 bases respectively, with 10 bases between them. The CDR3 DNA reads as TGCAGCGTCGGACAAACTAACACTGAAGCTTTCTTT. It is translated as CSVGQTNTEAFF. The whole variable domain, filled in from reference TRBV29-1 and TRBJ1-1, reads SAVISQKPSRDICQRGTSLTIQCQVDSQVTMMFWYRQQPGQSLTLIATANQGSEATYESGFVIDKFPISRPNLTFSTLTVSNMSPEDSSIYLCSVGQTNTEAFFGQGTRLTVV.

The J gene is TRBJ1-1, the V gene TRBV7-2; 7 bases align to TRBD1. From germline, CDR1 is SGHTA and CDR2 FQGNSA. Trimming took 2 bases from V and 1 from J; bases not matched to a gene: 4. The CDR3 has 15 residues. CDR3 nucleotides: TGTGCCAGCAGCTTAAACAGGGGACAGAACACTGAAGCTTTCTTT. Residues: CASSLNRGQNTEAFF.

V usage is TRBV7-9 and J usage is TRBJ1-2; D ambiguous. Germline CDR1 SEHNR, CDR2 FQNEAQ (reference sequence). V lost 1 base, J lost 13 bases, and 13 bases lay in between. There are 12 residues in the CDR3. The CDR3 sequence: CASSLERGSSTF. In DNA form, the CDR3 reads TGTGCCAGCAGCTTAGAGCGGGGTTCCAGCACCTTC.

The chain joins TRBV5-6 to TRBJ2-1, with 8 bases identical to TRBD2. Germline trimming cut 2 bases from V and 5 bases from J; bases unmatched to any gene: 9. Germline values: CDR1 SGHDT, CDR2 YYEEEE. This CDR3 comprises 16 residues. The CDR3: CASSFFGTRGNNEQFF. The CDR3, as DNA: TGTGCCAGCAGCTTCTTTGGGACTAGGGGGAACAATGAGCAGTTCTTC. The whole variable domain, filled in from reference TRBV5-6 and TRBJ2-1, reads DAGVTQSPTHLIKTRGQQVTLRCSPKSGHDTVSWYQQALGQGPQFIFQYYEEEERQRGNFPDRFSGHQFPNYSSELNVNALLLGDSALYLCASSFFGTRGNNEQFFGPGTRLTVL.

The chain combines TRBV19 with TRBJ2-2; 9 bases are shared with TRBD1. The CDR3 is 16 residues long. Per the germline V gene, CDR1 is LNHDA and CDR2 is SQIVND (reference sequence). Trimming took 6 bases from V and 5 from J; bases not matched to a gene: 10. The CDR3 sequence: CASSKPTGGRTGELFF. In DNA form, the CDR3 reads TGTGCCAGTAGCAAACCGACAGGGGGTCGAACCGGGGAGCTGTTTTTT.

The V gene is TRBV30, the J gene TRBJ1-1, with 12 bases aligning to TRBD1. The V gene end was trimmed by 0 bases and the J gene end by 10 bases; junction bases not matched to a gene: 36. Germline V gives CDR1 GTSNPN, CDR2 SVGIG (reference sequence). CDR3 size: 24 residues. In DNA, the CDR3 is TGTGCCTGGAGTGTGTTAGCTCCACAGAAAGCTGTAACATTGTGGGGACAGGGGGCCGGACGAGCTTTCTTT. Translation: CAWSVLAPQKAVTLWGQGAGRAFF.

V usage is TRBV7-9 and J usage is TRBJ1-2, with TRBD1 identical over 8 bases. Looked up from germline, CDR1 is SEHNR and CDR2 is FQNEAQ (reference sequence). CDR3 length: 14 amino acids. V trimming: 5 bases; J trimming: 4 bases; junction bases outside the gene matches: 6. Here the CDR3 reads CASSPGQGIYGYTF. The CDR3 bases are TGTGCCAGCAGCCCCGGACAGGGAATCTATGGCTACACCTTC. Combining the CDR3 with reference TRBV7-9 and TRBJ1-2 gives the whole variable domain DTGVSQNPRHKITKRGQNVTFRCDPISEHNRLYWYRQTLGQGPEFLTYFQNEAQLEKSRLLSDRFSAERPKGSFSTLEIQRTEQGDSAMYLCASSPGQGIYGYTFGSGTRLTVV.

The J gene is TRBJ2-7, the V gene TRBV5-6, with a tentative D call TRBD2 (6 bases). This CDR3 comprises 15 residues. Germline V gives CDR1 SGHDT, CDR2 YYEEEE. V was cut by 3 bases and J by 1 base, with 14 bases left in between. CDR3 coding DNA: TGTGCCAGCAGCTGGGGTGGGACTGGATCCTACGAGCAGTACTTC. This encodes CASSWGGTGSYEQYF.

The rearrangement links TRBV4-2 to TRBJ2-5, with TRBD1 matching over 7 bases. Per the germline V gene, CDR1 is LGHNA and CDR2 is YNFKEQ. The CDR3 is 15 amino acids. V lost 0 bases to trimming and J lost 4 bases; unmatched junction nucleotides: 5. The DNA for the CDR3 is TGTGCCAGCAGCCAAGATCAAACAGGGGCAGAGACCCAGTACTTC. Amino acid sequence: CASSQDQTGAETQYF.

The chain links TRBV30 to TRBJ1-1, with D uncertain. Germline V gene sequence: CDR1 GTSNPN, CDR2 SVGIG (reference sequence). The ends were cut back, 2 bases at V and 5 bases at J, with 6 bases in the middle. The CDR3 is 11 residues long. CDR3: CAWSFRTEAFF. The CDR3 region has the DNA TGTGCCTGGAGTTTCCGGACTGAAGCTTTCTTT.

The chain has TRBV5-4 and TRBJ1-4; D is uncertain. The germline V and J ends were trimmed by 0 bases and 7 bases, with 10 bases remaining between them. This CDR3 is built from 14 residues. Per the germline V gene, CDR1 is SGHNT and CDR2 is YYREEE (reference sequence). CDR3 in DNA: TGTGCCAGCAGCTTGGCGCAGGAACCTGAAAAACTGTTTTTT. Amino acid sequence: CASSLAQEPEKLFF.

The CDR3 bases are TGCGCCAGCAGCCTACAACGCGGGGGGGGCACAGATACGCAGTATTTT. Translation gives CASSLQRGGGTDTQYF. The chain has TRBV4-1 and TRBJ2-3; TRBD2 agrees at 9 bases. The CDR3 is 16 amino acids. CDR1 is MGHRA and CDR2 is YSYEKL in the germline V gene. The ends lost 4 bases at V and 1 base at J; junction bases unmatched: 6.

The chain joins TRBV3-1 (or the pseudogene TRBV3-2) to TRBJ1-5, with 9 bases lining up with TRBD1. CDR1 and CDR2 (germline): LGHDT, YNNKEL (reference sequence). V was clipped by 3 bases and J by 6 bases; unmatched bases: 9. CDR3 length: 16 amino acids. In nucleotides, the CDR3 is TGTGCCAGCAGCCAGTGGACAGGGGCGGAGAGTCAGCCCCAGCATTTT. Encoded protein: CASSQWTGAESQPQHF.

The chain carries TRBV5-1 and TRBJ1-3; 7 bases are a match to TRBD1. The V gene's germline CDR1 is SGHRS and CDR2 YFSETQ. V shed 3 bases, J shed 1 base, and the junction held 7 bases outside the gene matches. This CDR3 has 16 amino acids. The CDR3 sequence: CASSSLEGASGNTIYF. CDR3 bases: TGCGCCAGCAGCTCCCTTGAGGGGGCGTCTGGAAACACCATATATTTT.

The chain is built from TRBV19 and TRBJ1-6; no definite D call. The CDR3 loop spans 14 amino acids. Germline V gives CDR1 LNHDA, CDR2 SQIVND (reference sequence). The ends were cut back, 5 bases at V and 5 bases at J, with 10 bases in the middle. The CDR3 bases are TGTGCCAGTAGTGACTTAACCAATAATTCACCCCTCCACTTT. Translation: CASSDLTNNSPLHF.

The gene calls are TRBV11-1 and TRBJ2-5; TRBD1 matches at 8 bases. This CDR3 has 15 amino acids. Per the germline V gene, CDR1 is SGHAT and CDR2 is FQDESV (reference sequence). Unmatched junction bases numbered 5, after V lost 0 bases and J lost 5 bases. CDR3 nucleotides: TGTGCCAGCAGCTTAGCACAGGGGGTTCGGGAGACCCAGTACTTC. Its protein product is CASSLAQGVRETQYF.

This clone was observed once. The chain carries TRBV7-6 and TRBJ2-5; TRBD2 matches at 13 bases. The CDR3 sequence is 17 residues long. Trimming removed 5 bases from V and 9 bases from J; junction bases left unmatched: 15. The germline CDR1 and CDR2 sequences are SGHVS and FNYEAQ. This chain's CDR3 is CASSRTSGGAVGWAQYF. The DNA of the CDR3 is TGTGCCAGCAGCCGTACTAGCGGGGGGGCTGTCGGATGGGCCCAGTACTTC.